This entry lists 5 T cell receptor beta chains sequenced from one sample in a study of T cell repertoires and HLA-DP antigens. These receptors are not linked to any known antigen. This table comes from immunoSEQ multiplex PCR, and its TCRdb copy is limited to in-frame clones, with some not included. The data show about 73,000 clones, around three quarters seen once. The sample comprised CD4+ T cells from PBMCs. Receptors originate from a man in his sixties in good health and CMV-seronegative.

The CDR3 protein is CASSNQWGYYNSPLHF. Written as DNA, the CDR3 is TGTGCCAGCAGTAATCAGTGGGGCTACTATAATTCACCCCTCCACTTT. V and J are TRBV7-9 and TRBJ1-6, with D perhaps TRBD1 (5 bases). Looked up from germline, CDR1 is SEHNR and CDR2 is FQNEAQ (reference sequence). V was cut by 6 bases and J by 3 bases, with 15 bases left in between. The CDR3 is 16 amino acids.

This chain links TRBV19 with TRBJ1-6; the match to TRBD1 covers 9 bases. The V segment lost 11 bases and the J segment 6 bases; nucleotides outside the gene matches: 11. Germline CDR1 LNHDA, CDR2 SQIVND (reference sequence). The CDR3 is 15 amino acids. CDR3 DNA sequence: TGTGCCTCCACCGGGACAGGGAATCCTAATTCACCCCTCCACTTT. Encoded protein: CASTGTGNPNSPLHF.

Only a few counts were recorded for this clone. J is TRBJ1-2 and V is TRBV5-1; 10 nucleotides line up with TRBD1. The CDR3 runs to 16 residues. The germline V gene has CDR1 SGHRS and CDR2 YFSETQ. V was pared by 6 bases and J by 5 bases, with 13 bases of the junction left unmatched. Here the CDR3 reads CASKLGTGALSYGYTF. The CDR3 bases are TGCGCCAGCAAACTCGGGACAGGGGCCCTGTCTTATGGCTACACCTTC. The variable domain in full, completed from reference TRBV5-1 and TRBJ1-2, reads KAGVTQTPRYLIKTRGQQVTLSCSPISGHRSVSWYQQTPGQGLQFLFEYFSETQRNKGNFPGRFSGRQFSNSRSEMNVSTLELGDSALYLCASKLGTGALSYGYTFGSGTRLTVV.

The chain is built from TRBV4-3 and TRBJ1-3; no definite D call. CDR1 LGHNA and CDR2 YSLEER come from the germline V gene. Trimming removed 3 bases at V and 4 bases at J, with 16 bases between. CDR3 size: 16 residues. CDR3 residues: CASSQVARREGNTIYF. The CDR3 DNA reads TGCGCCAGCAGCCAGGTGGCGCGACGGGAAGGAAACACCATATATTTT.

This sequence joins TRBV28 and TRBJ1-2, with 10 bases fitting TRBD1. The CDR3 contains 15 residues. Trimming took 5 bases from V and 7 from J; bases not matched to a gene: 10. Germline CDR1 is MDHEN and CDR2 is SYDVKM. CDR3 DNA sequence: TGTGCCAGCAGTCCACCGGACAGGGGGGTAGGTGGCTACACCTTC. This gives the protein CASSPPDRGVGGYTF.